These T cell receptor beta chains were read from a single sample in a study of blood T cells in healthy people across ages. TCRdb analysed the 5' RACE reads with MiXCR anew, one entry per CDR3 protein. This sample yields around 280,000 distinct CDR3 sequences, of which around 29% are seen a single time; around 30% belongs to the top ten. Sequenced material: blood. These TCRs come from a woman in her 70s in good health. CDR3s include the opening cysteine and the closing phenylalanine or tryptophan. D genes are given only for firm matches. Size values are once, few and many counts, or a class for expanded clones, and some rows have none.

D | J | V | size | CDR3 | DNA
TRBD2 | TRBJ2-1 | TRBV15 | - | CATSLRALAGAYNEQFF | TGTGCCACCAGCCTCCGCGCTCTAGCGGGAGCCTACAATGAGCAGTTCTTC
TRBD2 | TRBJ2-1 | TRBV28 | - | CASAGGSYNEQFF | TGTGCCAGCGCGGGAGGATCCTACAATGAGCAGTTCTTC
- | TRBJ2-1 | TRBV4-3 | few | CASSPLGANYNEQFF | TGCGCCAGCAGCCCCTTGGGCGCCAACTACAATGAGCAGTTCTTC
- | TRBJ1-5 | TRBV7-2 | - | CASSFKGGSVQPQHF | TGTGCCAGCAGCTTTAAAGGAGGGTCTGTTCAGCCCCAGCATTTT
- | TRBJ2-5 | TRBV2 | - | CASRQDLYQETQYF | TGTGCCAGCAGGCAAGACTTGTACCAAGAGACCCAGTACTTC
- | TRBJ1-4 | TRBV3-1 | - | CASSQATSNEKLFF | TGTGCCAGCAGCCAAGCTACATCTAATGAAAAACTGTTTTTT
- | TRBJ2-7 | TRBV12-3/TRBV12-4 | - | CASSSTPVEQYF | TGTGCCAGCAGCTCTACCCCCGTCGAGCAGTACTTC
- | TRBJ1-3 | TRBV20-1 | - | CSARNGNTIYF | TGCAGTGCTAGAAATGGAAACACCATATATTTT
- | TRBJ2-5 | TRBV5-1 | - | CASSFLQGSQDTQYF | TGCGCCAGCAGCTTTCTCCAGGGTTCACAAGACACCCAGTACTTC
- | TRBJ2-5 | TRBV5-5 | - | CASSKMGGLGETQYF | TGTGCCAGCAGCAAGATGGGGGGTCTCGGGGAGACCCAGTACTTC
- | TRBJ2-3 | TRBV12-3/TRBV12-4 | - | CASSLARAGDTQYF | TGTGCCAGCAGTCTAGCCAGGGCTGGGGATACGCAGTATTTT
- | TRBJ2-1 | TRBV7-2 | few | CASSLGGLLGNEQFF | TGTGCCAGCAGCTTAGGGGGACTCCTTGGGAATGAGCAGTTCTTC
TRBD2 | TRBJ2-1 | TRBV9 | - | CASSVSHGAGGPSEQFF | TGTGCCAGCAGCGTATCCCACGGAGCGGGAGGGCCGAGTGAGCAGTTCTTC
- | TRBJ2-7 | TRBV6-2/TRBV6-3 | - | CASSYPGQATYEQYF | TGTGCCAGCAGTTACCCAGGGCAGGCCACCTACGAGCAGTACTTC
- | TRBJ2-5 | TRBV20-1 | few | CSARERGMETQYF | TGCAGTGCTAGAGAGCGCGGGATGGAGACCCAGTACTTC
- | TRBJ2-7 | TRBV5-6 | many | CASSSERTDPYEQYF | TGTGCCAGCAGCTCGGAGAGGACGGATCCCTACGAGCAGTACTTC
- | TRBJ1-2 | TRBV5-1 | - | CASSLDIHYGYTF | TGCGCCAGCAGCCTGGACATCCACTATGGCTACACCTTC
- | TRBJ2-7 | TRBV29-1 | - | CSVFTASYERYF | TGCAGCGTTTTTACGGCCTCCTACGAGCGGTACTTC
- | TRBJ2-5 | TRBV11-2 | - | CASSFTDSTQETQYF | TGTGCCAGCAGCTTTACAGACAGCACCCAAGAGACCCAGTACTTC
- | TRBJ2-7 | TRBV28 | many | CASSLQGAPYEQYF | TGTGCCAGCAGTTTGCAGGGAGCACCTTACGAGCAGTACTTC
- | TRBJ2-7 | TRBV5-6 | few | CASSLGRGIDEQYF | TGTGCCAGCAGCCTGGGTAGGGGTATAGACGAGCAGTACTTC
- | TRBJ1-2 | TRBV27 | - | CASSSPDTTEGYTF | TGTGCCAGCAGCAGTCCGGACACGACCGAGGGCTACACCTTC
- | TRBJ2-3 | TRBV4-1 | few | CASSQGLASTDTQYF | TGCGCCAGCAGCCAAGGGTTGGCTAGCACAGACACGCAGTATTTT
- | TRBJ1-1 | TRBV15 | - | CATSVGLTNTEAFF | TGTGCCACCAGCGTAGGACTTACGAACACTGAAGCTTTCTTT
- | TRBJ2-1 | TRBV20-1 | few | CSARGGDSGNNEQFF | TGCAGTGCTAGAGGGGGGGATAGCGGAAACAATGAGCAGTTCTTC
- | TRBJ1-2 | TRBV24-1 | - | CATSDSRVFGYTF | TGTGCCACCAGTGATTCCCGGGTATTTGGCTACACCTTC
- | TRBJ1-1 | TRBV3-1 | many | CASSHQGTVVAFF | TGTGCCAGCAGCCACCAAGGGACGGTCGTCGCTTTCTTT
- | TRBJ2-7 | TRBV20-1 | few | CSAPYPQGGVHEQYF | TGCAGTGCTCCCTACCCGCAGGGGGGGGTCCACGAGCAGTACTTC
- | TRBJ2-1 | TRBV14 | - | CASSRAIEQFF | TGTGCCAGCAGCCGGGCAATTGAGCAGTTCTTC
TRBD2 | TRBJ2-1 | TRBV5-1 | few | CASTPGLADNEQFF | TGCGCCAGCACCCCGGGACTAGCGGACAATGAGCAGTTCTTC
- | TRBJ2-1 | TRBV11-1 | - | CASSPASYNEQFF | TGTGCCAGCAGCCCCGCCTCCTACAATGAGCAGTTCTTC
- | TRBJ2-7 | TRBV12-3/TRBV12-4 | - | CASSTRGSQYF | TGTGCCAGCAGCACGAGGGGTTCGCAGTACTTC
TRBD1 | TRBJ2-3 | TRBV29-1 | many | CSGDQGAGTQYF | TGCAGCGGCGATCAGGGGGCCGGTACGCAGTATTTT
TRBD1 | TRBJ2-1 | TRBV29-1 | - | CSVRDRAPSNEQFF | TGCAGCGTGAGGGACAGGGCTCCGAGCAATGAGCAGTTCTTC